Sequencing of this T cell receptor (beta chain) was carried out in a study of circulating and synovial CD4+ cells in juvenile arthritis (TCRdb year 2014). Broadly, across the study: Within each patient, the study compared the TCRbeta CDR3 repertoires of three groups: circulating HLA-DR+ CD4 T cells, bulk blood CD4 T cells, and synovial CD4 T cells. Repertoire sequencing was performed with the aim of confirming enrichment of synovial clonotypes in a circulating synovial-like CD4 T cell subset.

The CDR3 contains 17 residues, cysteine and phenylalanine counted. The retained sequence is limited to the CDR3, 51 bases, with the frame set at the first base. Via the germline V gene (reference sequence), CDR1 is LNHDA and CDR2 SQIVND. The junction shows trimming of 1 base on V and 5 bases on J, and the gene matches do not reach 10 bases of it. A word on this clone: Its binding antigen is unknown. No much larger clone exists at a distance of one base, and base qualities are not known.

The library was prepared using the immunoSEQ multiplex PCR assay. TCRbeta CDR3 sequencing was performed as a commercial service by an external provider. Regarding the original processing steps: Productive nucleotide sequences and amino acid sequences obtained through in silico translation were used in the analyses. Diversity was measured with Renyi entropy across alpha values, using the median of 200 repeated subsamples to equalise sample size. Pairwise repertoire distance was calculated as one minus the Chao-modified Jaccard index to correct for under-sampling and was used for clustering. Frequency-weighted overlap with synovial clonotypes was computed at 200 sample sizes with 200 draws without replacement at each size, and the value at the size of the smaller sample was reported. TCRdb provides this immuneACCESS table in a form limited to in-frame rearrangements. Some clones are lacking; in checked studies, under half of them reflect an unresolved V gene, and why the rest are absent is not known. D and trimming come from the DNA, and the V and J calls and clone size come from that table. The sample contains some 35,000 clones, about 95% of them found a single time. The top ten constitute 0.15% to 0.2% of the sample.

The sequenced samples were obtained from patients with active juvenile idiopathic arthritis. Sorting was carried out immediately after cells were thawed, and dead cells were excluded with Live/Dead Fixable Near-IR Stain. Paper-wide results and their limitations: Circulating pathogenic-like lymphocytes clustered together with synovial T cells and shared a substantially larger fraction of CDR3 sequences with synovium than bulk blood did. CPL and bulk blood CD4 samples differed in T cell genome counts by at least an order of magnitude, so sample-size effects were addressed. Because overlap with synovium rose as sequencing depth increased, the measured fractions of shared clonotypes likely underestimated the overlap of the full repertoire. Synovial and circulating pathogenic-like lymphocyte repertoires were less diverse than bulk blood CD4 repertoires, and some CPL samples were as oligoclonal as synovium. Traditional Vbeta family usage analysis did not detect the difference between circulating pathogenic-like lymphocytes and bulk blood T cells.

The V and J genes are TRBV19 and TRBJ2-1, with 8 middle bases fitting TRBD2. Input material: CD4+ T cells from blood. This receptor was identified in a human donor with juvenile idiopathic arthritis. The CDR3 region has the sequence CASSIVLGTSKNNEQFF. The DNA sequence is given as TGTGCCAGTAGTATAGTGTTGGGGACTAGTAAAAACAATGAGCAGTTCTTC.